This entry describes one T cell receptor beta chain. The data derive from a study of cytotoxic CD8 clonotypes in ibrutinib-treated CLL. Cryopreserved PBMCs yielded approximately 2 micrograms of genomic DNA for TCR beta libraries. Clones were sequenced by immunoSEQ multiplex PCR, and TCRdb holds only the in-frame ones, with some missing. The profile shows about 300,000 clones, approximately 76% of them singletons. Per the germline V gene, CDR1 is LNHDA and CDR2 is SQIVND (reference sequence). Trimming left V 6 bases short and J 8 bases short, with 13 bases between. The CDR3 contains 12 residues. The chain carries TRBV19 and TRBJ1-2; D uncertain. The receptor was isolated from a human donor with chronic lymphocytic leukemia. Specimen: PBMCs, collected at disease progression, from a patient treated with ibrutinib. The CDR3 DNA follows: TGTGCCAGTAGGGCGGTCCCCGGCGGCTACACCTTC. This sequence encodes CASRAVPGGYTF.